The clone carrying this TCR beta chain was seen a single time. Clones were read by immunoSEQ multiplex PCR, and TCRdb kept only the in-frame ones, dropping some. Here the sample spans 160,000 or so clones, roughly 89% being singletons. The entry originates in a study of T cell responses to AZD1222 COVID-19 vaccine. The CDR3 has 14 amino acids. Trimming cost V 2 bases and J 6 bases; bases outside gene matches: 2. Germline V gene data show CDR1 as SGHTA and CDR2 as FQGTGA. The TCR was taken from an adult in good health. This sequence joins TRBV7-3 and TRBJ2-1, with TRBD2 identical over 9 bases. The sample in question was peripheral blood, obtained on day 0 of AZD1222 vaccination. CDR3 DNA sequence: TGTGCCAGCAGCTTACCGGGACTAGCCAATGAGCAGTTCTTC. Translated, it gives CASSLPGLANEQFF. The entire variable domain, with the rest obtained from reference TRBV7-3 and TRBJ2-1, is as follows: GAGVSQTPSNKVTEKGKYVELRCDPISGHTALYWYRQSLGQGPEFLIYFQGTGAADDSGLPNDRFFAVRPEGSVSTLKIQRTERGDSAVYLCASSLPGLANEQFFGPGTRLTVL.